This T cell receptor beta chain came from a study of OX40 agonist ivuxolimab in advanced cancers. Study at large: Averaging roughly 60 years in age, with a range of about 23 to 85, the cohort was 65% to 85% male. Prior anti-PD-1, anti-PD-L1 or anti-CTLA-4 therapy was allowed; around 40% had some.

The table came from immunoSEQ multiplex PCR; TCRdb's copy has only in-frame clones and leaves some out. Of nearly 80,000 clones detected, around 90% appear once; the ten largest clones hold 0.33%. Overall study findings and caveats: Normalized expansion of T-cell clones was also low for some nonresponders.

V shed 4 bases and J 4 bases; nucleotides not matched to a gene: 8. This CDR3 has 15 residues. CDR1 and CDR2 (germline): LNHDA, SQIVND (reference sequence). To note about this clone: Antigen specificity is unknown.

This receptor was identified in an adult with an advanced solid tumor such as melanoma, head and neck, liver or kidney cancer. This chain joins TRBV19 and TRBJ1-2, with 8 bases matching TRBD1. The sample here was CD4+ or CD8+ T cells sorted from blood, taken in a trial of the OX40 agonist ivuxolimab. CDR3 protein: CASSTDRAIRYGYTF. CDR3 sequence (DNA): TGTGCCAGTAGTACGGACAGGGCTATTCGCTATGGCTACACCTTC.